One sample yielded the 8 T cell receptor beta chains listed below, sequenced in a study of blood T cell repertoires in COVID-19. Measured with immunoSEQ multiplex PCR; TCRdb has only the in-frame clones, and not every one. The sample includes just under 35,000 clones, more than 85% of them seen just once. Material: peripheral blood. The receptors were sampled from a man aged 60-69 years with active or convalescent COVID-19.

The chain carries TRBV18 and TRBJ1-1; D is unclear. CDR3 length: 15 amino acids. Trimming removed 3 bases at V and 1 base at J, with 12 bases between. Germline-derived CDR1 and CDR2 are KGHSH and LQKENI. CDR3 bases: TGTGCCAGCTCACCGGCCTCGAGGTGGAACACTGAAGCTTTCTTT. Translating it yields CASSPASRWNTEAFF.

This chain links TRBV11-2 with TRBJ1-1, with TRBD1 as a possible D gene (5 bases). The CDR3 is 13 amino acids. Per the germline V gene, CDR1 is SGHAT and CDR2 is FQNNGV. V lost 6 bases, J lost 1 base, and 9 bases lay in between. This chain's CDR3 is CASSRDRNTEAFF. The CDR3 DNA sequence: TGTGCCAGCAGTCGAGACAGGAACACTGAAGCTTTCTTT. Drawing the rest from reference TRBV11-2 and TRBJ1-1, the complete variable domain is EAGVAQSPRYKIIEKRQSVAFWCNPISGHATLYWYQQILGQGPKLLIQFQNNGVVDDSQLPKDRFSAERLKGVDSTLKIQPAKLEDSAVYLCASSRDRNTEAFFGQGTRLTVV.

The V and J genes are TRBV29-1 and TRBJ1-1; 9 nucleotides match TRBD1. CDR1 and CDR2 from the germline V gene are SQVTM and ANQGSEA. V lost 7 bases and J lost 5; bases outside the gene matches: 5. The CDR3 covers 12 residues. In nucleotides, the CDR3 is TGCAGCGCCGACAGGGGGGGAACTGAAGCTTTCTTT. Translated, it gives CSADRGGTEAFF.

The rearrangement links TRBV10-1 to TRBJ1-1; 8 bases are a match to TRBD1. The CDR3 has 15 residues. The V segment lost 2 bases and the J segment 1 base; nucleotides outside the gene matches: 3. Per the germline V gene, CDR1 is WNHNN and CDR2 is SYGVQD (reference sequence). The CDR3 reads CASSEVGQANTEAFF. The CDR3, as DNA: TGCGCCAGCAGTGAGGTGGGACAGGCGAACACTGAAGCTTTCTTT.

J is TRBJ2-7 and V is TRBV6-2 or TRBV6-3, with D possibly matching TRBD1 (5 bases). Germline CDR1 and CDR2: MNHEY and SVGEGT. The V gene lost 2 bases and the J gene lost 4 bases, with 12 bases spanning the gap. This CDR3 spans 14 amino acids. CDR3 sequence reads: CASSYRGSKYEQYF. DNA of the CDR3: TGTGCCAGCAGTTACAGGGGATCGAAATACGAGCAGTACTTC.

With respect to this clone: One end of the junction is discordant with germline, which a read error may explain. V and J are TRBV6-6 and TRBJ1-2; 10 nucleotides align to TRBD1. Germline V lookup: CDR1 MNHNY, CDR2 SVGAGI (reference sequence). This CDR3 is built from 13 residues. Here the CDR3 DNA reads TGTGCCAGCACTCCGACCGGGACAGGGGTTCCCATCTTC. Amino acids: CASTPTGTGVPIF.

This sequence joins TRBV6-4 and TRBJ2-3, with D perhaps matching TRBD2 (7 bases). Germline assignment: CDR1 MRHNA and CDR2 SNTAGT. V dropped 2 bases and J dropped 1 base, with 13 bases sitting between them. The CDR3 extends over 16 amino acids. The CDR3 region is CASSDRGAGGTDTQYF. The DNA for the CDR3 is TGTGCCAGCAGTGACCGGGGGGCCGGTGGCACAGATACGCAGTATTTT.

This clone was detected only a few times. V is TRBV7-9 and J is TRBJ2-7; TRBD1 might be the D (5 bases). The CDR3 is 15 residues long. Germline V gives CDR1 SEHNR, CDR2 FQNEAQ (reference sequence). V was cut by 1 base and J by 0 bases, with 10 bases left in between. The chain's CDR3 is CASSLGQSLSYEQYF. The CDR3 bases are TGTGCCAGCAGCTTAGGACAGTCCCTCTCCTACGAGCAGTACTTC.